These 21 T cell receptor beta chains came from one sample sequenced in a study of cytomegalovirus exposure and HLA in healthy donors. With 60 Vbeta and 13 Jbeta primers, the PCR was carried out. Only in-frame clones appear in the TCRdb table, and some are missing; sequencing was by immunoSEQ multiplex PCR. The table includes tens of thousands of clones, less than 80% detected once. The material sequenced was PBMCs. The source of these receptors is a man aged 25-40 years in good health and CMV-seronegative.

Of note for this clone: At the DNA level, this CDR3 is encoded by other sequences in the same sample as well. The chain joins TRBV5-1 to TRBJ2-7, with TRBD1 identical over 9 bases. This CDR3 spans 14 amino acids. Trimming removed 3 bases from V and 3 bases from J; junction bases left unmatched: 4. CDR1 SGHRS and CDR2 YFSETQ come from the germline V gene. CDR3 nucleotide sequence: TGCGCCAGCAGCTCTGGGACAGGGATCTACGAGCAGTACTTC. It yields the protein CASSSGTGIYEQYF.

CDR3 sequence: CASSSSVYEQYF. The CDR3 DNA reads as TGTGCCAGCAGCTCGAGCGTGTACGAGCAGTACTTC. The J gene is TRBJ2-7, the V gene TRBV7-9, with D unresolved. CDR1 and CDR2 from the germline V gene are SEHNR and FQNEAQ (reference sequence). The CDR3 sequence is 12 residues long. Trimming left V 4 bases short and J 4 bases short, with 8 bases between.

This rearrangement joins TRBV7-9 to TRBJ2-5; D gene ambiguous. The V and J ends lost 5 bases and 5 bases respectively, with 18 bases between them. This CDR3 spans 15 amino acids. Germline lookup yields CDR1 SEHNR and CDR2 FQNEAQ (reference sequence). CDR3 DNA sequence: TGTGCCAGCAGCCCAGACCAGGTGTTAGTGGAGACCCAGTACTTC. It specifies CASSPDQVLVETQYF. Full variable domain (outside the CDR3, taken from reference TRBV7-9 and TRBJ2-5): DTGVSQNPRHKITKRGQNVTFRCDPISEHNRLYWYRQTLGQGPEFLTYFQNEAQLEKSRLLSDRFSAERPKGSFSTLEIQRTEQGDSAMYLCASSPDQVLVETQYFGPGTRLLVL.

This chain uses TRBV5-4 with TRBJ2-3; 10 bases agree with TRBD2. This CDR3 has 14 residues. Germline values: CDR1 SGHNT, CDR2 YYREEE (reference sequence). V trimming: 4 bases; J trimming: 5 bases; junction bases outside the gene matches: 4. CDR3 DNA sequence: TGTGCCAGCAGCACGGGACTAGCGAAAGATACGCAGTATTTT. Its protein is CASSTGLAKDTQYF.

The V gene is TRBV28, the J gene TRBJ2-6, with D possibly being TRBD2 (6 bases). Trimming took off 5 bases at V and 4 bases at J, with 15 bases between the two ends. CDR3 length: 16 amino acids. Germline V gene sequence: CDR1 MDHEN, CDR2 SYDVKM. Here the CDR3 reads CASSHAGPKGANVLTF. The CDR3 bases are TGTGCCAGCAGTCATGCGGGACCCAAGGGGGCCAACGTCCTGACTTTC.

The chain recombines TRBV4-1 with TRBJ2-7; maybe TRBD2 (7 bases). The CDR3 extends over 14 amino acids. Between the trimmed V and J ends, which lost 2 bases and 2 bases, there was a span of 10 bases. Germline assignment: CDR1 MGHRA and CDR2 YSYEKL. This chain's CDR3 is CASSQWGGPYEQYF. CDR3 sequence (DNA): TGCGCCAGCAGCCAATGGGGGGGCCCCTACGAGCAGTACTTC.

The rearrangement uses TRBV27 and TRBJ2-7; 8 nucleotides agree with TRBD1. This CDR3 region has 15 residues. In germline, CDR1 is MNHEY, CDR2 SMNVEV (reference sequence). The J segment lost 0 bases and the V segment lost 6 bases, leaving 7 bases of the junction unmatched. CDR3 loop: CASRALGQVSYEQYF. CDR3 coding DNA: TGTGCCAGCAGGGCGCTGGGACAGGTCTCCTACGAGCAGTACTTC.

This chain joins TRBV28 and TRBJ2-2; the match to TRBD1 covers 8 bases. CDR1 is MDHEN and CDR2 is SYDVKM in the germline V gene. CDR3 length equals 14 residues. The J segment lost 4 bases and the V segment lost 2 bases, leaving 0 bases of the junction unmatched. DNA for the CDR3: TGTGCCAGCAGTTTACAGGGGGCCACCGGGGAGCTGTTTTTT. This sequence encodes CASSLQGATGELFF.

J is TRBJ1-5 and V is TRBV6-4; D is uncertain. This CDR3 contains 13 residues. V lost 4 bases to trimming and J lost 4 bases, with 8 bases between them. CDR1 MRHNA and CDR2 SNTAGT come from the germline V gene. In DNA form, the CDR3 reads TGTGCCAGCAGTGTCACAGAAAATCAGCCCCAGCATTTT. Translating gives CASSVTENQPQHF.

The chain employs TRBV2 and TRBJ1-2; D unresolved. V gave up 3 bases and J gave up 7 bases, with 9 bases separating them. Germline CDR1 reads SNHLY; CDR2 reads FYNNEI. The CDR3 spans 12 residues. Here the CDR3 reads CASSDGVSGYTF. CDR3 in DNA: TGTGCCAGCAGTGACGGGGTCTCTGGCTACACCTTC.

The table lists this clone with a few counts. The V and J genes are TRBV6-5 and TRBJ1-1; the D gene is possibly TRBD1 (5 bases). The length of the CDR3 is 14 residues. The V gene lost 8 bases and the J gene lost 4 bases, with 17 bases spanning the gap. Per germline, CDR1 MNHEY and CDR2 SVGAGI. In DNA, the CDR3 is TGTGCCAGCGGGACGTGGGTGGGAGGCACTGAAGCTTTCTTT. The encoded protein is CASGTWVGGTEAFF.

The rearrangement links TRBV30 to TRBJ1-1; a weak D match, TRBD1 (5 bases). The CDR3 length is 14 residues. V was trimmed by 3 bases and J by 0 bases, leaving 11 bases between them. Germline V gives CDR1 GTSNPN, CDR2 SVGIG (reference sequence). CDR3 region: CAWSPGDLNTEAFF. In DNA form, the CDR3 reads TGTGCCTGGAGCCCGGGGGATCTGAACACTGAAGCTTTCTTT.

In DNA form, the CDR3 reads TGTGCCTGGAGTTCGCCCTTCGGGGGGCTGGTAAGGGAGCTGTTTTTT. This sequence encodes CAWSSPFGGLVRELFF. This chain uses TRBV30 with TRBJ2-2; maybe TRBD2 (7 bases). Trimming pared 2 bases from V and 9 bases from J, leaving 22 bases between. The germline V gene has CDR1 GTSNPN and CDR2 SVGIG (reference sequence). There are 16 residues in the CDR3.

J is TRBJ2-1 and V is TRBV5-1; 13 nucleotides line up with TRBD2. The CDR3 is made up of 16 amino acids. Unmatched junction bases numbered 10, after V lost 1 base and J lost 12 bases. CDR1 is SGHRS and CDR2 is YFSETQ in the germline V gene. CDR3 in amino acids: CASSLSGTSGMEVQFF. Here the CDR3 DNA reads TGCGCCAGCAGCTTGTCAGGGACTAGCGGGATGGAGGTGCAGTTCTTC.

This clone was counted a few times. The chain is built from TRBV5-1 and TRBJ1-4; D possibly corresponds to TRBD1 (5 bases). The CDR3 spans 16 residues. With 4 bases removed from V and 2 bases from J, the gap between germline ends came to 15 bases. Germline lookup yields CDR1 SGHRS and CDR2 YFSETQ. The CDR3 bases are TGCGCCAGCAGCCTGGGGCCACAGTCGACTAATGAAAAACTGTTTTTT. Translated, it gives CASSLGPQSTNEKLFF.

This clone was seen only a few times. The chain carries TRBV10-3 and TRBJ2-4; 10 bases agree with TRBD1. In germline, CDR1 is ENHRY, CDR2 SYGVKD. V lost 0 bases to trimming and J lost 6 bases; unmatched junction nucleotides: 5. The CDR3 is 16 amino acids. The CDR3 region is CAISESWTGGGNIQYF. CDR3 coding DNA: TGTGCCATCAGTGAGTCGTGGACAGGGGGAGGAAACATTCAGTACTTC.

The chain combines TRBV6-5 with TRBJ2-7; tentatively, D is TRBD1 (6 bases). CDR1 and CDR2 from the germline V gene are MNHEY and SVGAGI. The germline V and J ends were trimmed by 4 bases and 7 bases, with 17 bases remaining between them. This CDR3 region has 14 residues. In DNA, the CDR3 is TGTGCCAGCAGTTCGATGGGGGCAGCTCGGGAGCAGTACTTC. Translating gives CASSSMGAAREQYF.

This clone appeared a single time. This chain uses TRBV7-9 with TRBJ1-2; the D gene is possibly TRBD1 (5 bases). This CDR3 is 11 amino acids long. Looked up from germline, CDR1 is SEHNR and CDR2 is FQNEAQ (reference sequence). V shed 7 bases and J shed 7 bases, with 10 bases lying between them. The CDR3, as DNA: TGTGCCAGCACGCCCGGGGGTGGCTACACCTTC. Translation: CASTPGGGYTF.

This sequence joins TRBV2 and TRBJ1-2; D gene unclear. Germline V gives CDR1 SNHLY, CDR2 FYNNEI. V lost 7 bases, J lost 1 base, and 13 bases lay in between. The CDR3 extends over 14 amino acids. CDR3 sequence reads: CASKAGVLNYGYTF. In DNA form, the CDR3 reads TGTGCCAGCAAGGCTGGAGTTCTTAACTATGGCTACACCTTC. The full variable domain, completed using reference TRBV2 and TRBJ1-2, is EPEVTQTPSHQVTQMGQEVILRCVPISNHLYFYWYRQILGQKVEFLVSFYNNEISEKSEIFDDQFSVERPDGSNFTLKIRSTKLEDSAMYFCASKAGVLNYGYTFGSGTRLTVV.

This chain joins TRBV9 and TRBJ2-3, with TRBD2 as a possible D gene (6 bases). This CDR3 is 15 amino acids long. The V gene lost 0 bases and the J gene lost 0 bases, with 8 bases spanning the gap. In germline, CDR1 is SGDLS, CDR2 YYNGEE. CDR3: CASSVAGASTDTQYF. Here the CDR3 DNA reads TGTGCCAGCAGCGTAGCGGGAGCTAGCACAGATACGCAGTATTTT.

The CDR3 nucleotides read TGTGCCTGGAGTGTCAGTACAACTAATGAAAAACTGTTTTTT. It translates to CAWSVSTTNEKLFF. V is TRBV30 and J is TRBJ1-4; D ambiguous. The CDR3 contains 14 residues. Trimming removed 0 bases from V and 0 bases from J, with 5 bases in between. From germline, CDR1 is GTSNPN and CDR2 SVGIG (reference sequence).